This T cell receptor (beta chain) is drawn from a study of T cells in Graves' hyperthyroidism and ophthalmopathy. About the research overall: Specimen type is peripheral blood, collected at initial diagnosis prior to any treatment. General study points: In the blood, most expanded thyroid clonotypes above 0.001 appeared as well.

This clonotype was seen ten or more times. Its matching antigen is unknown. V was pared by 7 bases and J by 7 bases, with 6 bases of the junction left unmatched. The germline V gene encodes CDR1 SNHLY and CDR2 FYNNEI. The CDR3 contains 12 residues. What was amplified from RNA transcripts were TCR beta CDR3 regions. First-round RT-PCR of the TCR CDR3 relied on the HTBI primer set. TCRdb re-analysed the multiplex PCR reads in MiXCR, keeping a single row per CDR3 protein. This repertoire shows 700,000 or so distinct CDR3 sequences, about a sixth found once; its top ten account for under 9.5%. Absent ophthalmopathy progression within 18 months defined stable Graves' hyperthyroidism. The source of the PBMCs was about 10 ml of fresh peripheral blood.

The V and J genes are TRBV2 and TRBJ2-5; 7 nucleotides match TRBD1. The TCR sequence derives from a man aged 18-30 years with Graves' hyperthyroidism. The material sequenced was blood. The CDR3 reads CASKGTEGTQYF. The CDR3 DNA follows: TGTGCCAGCAAAGGGACAGAGGGGACCCAGTACTTC.